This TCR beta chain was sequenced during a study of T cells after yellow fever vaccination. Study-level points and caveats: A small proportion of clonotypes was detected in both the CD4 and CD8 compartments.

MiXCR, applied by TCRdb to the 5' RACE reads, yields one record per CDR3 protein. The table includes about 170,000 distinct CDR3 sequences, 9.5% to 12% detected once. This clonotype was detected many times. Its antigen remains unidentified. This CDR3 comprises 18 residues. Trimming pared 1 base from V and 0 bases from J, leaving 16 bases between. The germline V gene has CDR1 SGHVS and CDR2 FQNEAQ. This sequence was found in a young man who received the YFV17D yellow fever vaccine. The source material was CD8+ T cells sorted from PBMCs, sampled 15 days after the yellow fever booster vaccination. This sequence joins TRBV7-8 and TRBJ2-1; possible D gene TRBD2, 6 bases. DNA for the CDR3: TGTGCCAGCAGCTTAGGGTACGCGGCGGAGGGCTCCTACAATGAGCAGTTCTTC. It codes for CASSLGYAAEGSYNEQFF.